This T cell receptor beta chain was identified in a study of T cell repertoires in cytomegalovirus infection. Study summary: Researchers turned to recently identified HLA-C-restricted CMV epitopes as well as well-studied HLA-B-restricted ones. Public TCR beta signature analysis indicated the presence of both CMV infection and matching HLA type.

Trimming removed 4 bases from V and 6 bases from J; junction bases left unmatched: 8. The CDR3 spans 15 residues. Germline V gene sequence: CDR1 MNHNS, CDR2 SASEGT. This clonotype was seen only a few times. Its cognate antigen is unknown. Study observations and caveats: Predominance within the ex vivo response was attributable to HLA-C-restricted CMV-specific TCR beta clonotypes. Carriage of CMV together with the relevant HLA was identifiable through cumulative public TCR beta family frequency.

Using its own MiXCR run on the reads, TCRdb lists one record per CDR3 protein. The sample yields roughly 500,000 distinct CDR3 sequences, 40% to 50% seen once. Sample: cultured PBMCs, taken from culture after CMV antigen stimulation. The rearrangement joins TRBV6-1 to TRBJ2-3, with TRBD2 matching over 9 bases. This sequence was found in a human donor in good health (CMV status not recorded). Some clones in this sample may be carry-over from other donors' samples. The CDR3 nucleotides read TGTGCCAGCAGTGTAACTAGCGGGTCCAGGGATACGCAGTATTTT. It codes for CASSVTSGSRDTQYF.